Sequencing of this T cell receptor beta chain was carried out in a study of blood T cell repertoires in COVID-19. The wider study: Both acute and convalescent COVID-19 samples were obtained from the United States, Italy and Spain.

Original analysis: Estimation of nucleated cell counts was performed using reference gene primer amplification. Here immunoSEQ multiplex PCR was the method, and the copy in TCRdb shows in-frame clones only, minus some. From that table come the V and J calls and clone size; the DNA was used to work out D and trimming. Counted here are over 150,000 clones, approximately 80% occurring once; the ten biggest clones make up about 12%. This CDR3 has 12 residues. V was cut by 6 bases and J by 7 bases, with 12 bases left in between. The clonotype originates from an older woman with COVID-19, enrolled during active disease. V usage is TRBV12-3 or TRBV12-4 and J usage is TRBJ1-2; tentative D call: TRBD1 (6 bases). Input material: peripheral blood. The CDR3 sequence: CASRLGAGGYTF. CDR3 DNA sequence: TGTGCCAGCAGGCTGGGGGCCGGTGGCTACACCTTC.